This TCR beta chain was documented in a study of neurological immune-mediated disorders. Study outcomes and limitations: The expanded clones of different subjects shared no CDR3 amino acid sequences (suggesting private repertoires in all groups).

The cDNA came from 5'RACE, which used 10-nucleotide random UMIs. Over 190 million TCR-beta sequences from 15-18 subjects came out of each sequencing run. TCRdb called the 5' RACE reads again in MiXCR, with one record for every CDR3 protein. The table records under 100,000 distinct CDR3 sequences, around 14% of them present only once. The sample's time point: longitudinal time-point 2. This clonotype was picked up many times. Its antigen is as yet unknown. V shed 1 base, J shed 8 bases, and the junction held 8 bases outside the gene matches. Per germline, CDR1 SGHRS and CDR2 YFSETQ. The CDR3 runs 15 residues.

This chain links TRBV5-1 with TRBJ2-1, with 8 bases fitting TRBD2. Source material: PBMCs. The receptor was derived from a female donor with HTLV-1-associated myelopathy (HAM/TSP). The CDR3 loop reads CASSLMSGTRDEQFF. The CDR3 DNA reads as TGCGCCAGCAGCTTGATGTCCGGGACTAGAGATGAGCAGTTCTTC.